The 15 T cell receptor beta chains below come from one sample, sequenced in a study of control samples from healthy donors and cancer patients. Sequencing used immunoSEQ multiplex PCR; TCRdb keeps in-frame clones, though not all of them. This repertoire shows about 120,000 clones, 88% found once; its top ten account for over 2%. Material: blood. These receptors originate from a woman between 70 and 85 years old in good health.

The chain has TRBV27 and TRBJ1-1; D unresolved. The V end was cut by 2 bases, the J end by 3 bases, with 7 bases between. Germline CDR1 and CDR2: MNHEY and SMNVEV (reference sequence). The CDR3 has 13 amino acids. Here the CDR3 DNA reads TGTGCCAGCAGTTTAAAACCCTACACTGAAGCTTTCTTT. Encoded protein: CASSLKPYTEAFF.

J is TRBJ1-1 and V is TRBV5-4; no clear D gene. Germline-derived CDR1 and CDR2 are SGHNT and YYREEE (reference sequence). The V and J ends lost 3 bases and 4 bases respectively, with 13 bases between them. The CDR3 runs to 14 residues. Written as DNA, the CDR3 is TGTGCCAGCAGCTGGGCCCTAGAAGGCACTGAAGCTTTCTTT. This translates into CASSWALEGTEAFF.

J is TRBJ2-7 and V is TRBV5-1, with TRBD2 matching over 11 bases. The germline CDR1 and CDR2 sequences are SGHRS and YFSETQ. This CDR3 is built from 16 residues. The trim removed 4 bases at V and 3 bases at J, leaving 9 bases unmatched. CDR3 sequence: CASSISGGAGYYEQYF. The CDR3 DNA reads as TGCGCCAGCAGCATTAGCGGGGGGGCCGGTTACTACGAGCAGTACTTC.

This chain connects TRBV5-4 to TRBJ2-5, with D perhaps given as TRBD1 or TRBD2 (5 bases each). Germline-derived CDR1 and CDR2 are SGHNT and YYREEE (reference sequence). There are 15 residues in the CDR3. V gave up 4 bases and J gave up 3 bases, with 16 bases separating them. The CDR3 nucleotides read TGTGCCAGCAGCATAGGGACGAATACAGAAGAGACCCAGTACTTC. Residues: CASSIGTNTEETQYF.

The chain couples TRBV6-1 to TRBJ2-1; D is undetermined. CDR3 length: 16 residues. Germline V gives CDR1 MNHNS, CDR2 SASEGT. The germline V and J ends were trimmed by 2 bases and 0 bases, with 11 bases remaining between them. This CDR3 reads CASSERTQSSYNEQFF. DNA for the CDR3: TGTGCCAGCAGTGAACGGACGCAGAGCTCCTACAATGAGCAGTTCTTC.

This chain links TRBV27 with TRBJ1-4; 10 bases map to TRBD1. Trimming removed 7 bases from V and 7 bases from J; junction bases left unmatched: 6. The CDR3 is 14 residues long. Germline loops: CDR1 MNHEY, CDR2 SMNVEV (reference sequence). The CDR3 region has the DNA TGTGCCAGCACCGCGACAGGGGGCTTTGAAAAACTGTTTTTT. Protein product: CASTATGGFEKLFF.

This clone was detected once. The chain uses TRBV7-2 and TRBJ2-5, with D possibly TRBD1 on 6 matching bases. Per the germline V gene, CDR1 is SGHTA and CDR2 is FQGNSA. V gave up 3 bases and J gave up 5 bases, with 13 bases separating them. The CDR3 is 14 residues long. CDR3 loop: CASSLTGPRETQYF. In DNA form, the CDR3 reads TGTGCCAGCAGCTTGACAGGACCCAGGGAGACCCAGTACTTC.

DNA of the CDR3: TGTGCCAGCAACGTGAGGAGGGGGCCTCTCTATAATTCACCCCTCCACTTT. Residues: CASNVRRGPLYNSPLHF. The chain employs TRBV2 and TRBJ1-6, with 7 bases matching TRBD1. This CDR3 comprises 17 residues. V lost 7 bases to trimming and J lost 3 bases; unmatched junction nucleotides: 12. The germline V gene has CDR1 SNHLY and CDR2 FYNNEI. Using reference TRBV2 and TRBJ1-6 for the parts outside the CDR3, the full variable domain is EPEVTQTPSHQVTQMGQEVILRCVPISNHLYFYWYRQILGQKVEFLVSFYNNEISEKSEIFDDQFSVERPDGSNFTLKIRSTKLEDSAMYFCASNVRRGPLYNSPLHFGNGTRLTVT.

The V and J genes are TRBV2 and TRBJ2-4, with 7 nucleotides matching TRBD2. This CDR3 comprises 14 residues. CDR1 and CDR2 from the germline V gene are SNHLY and FYNNEI. After removal of 1 base from V and 9 bases from J, the junction contained 6 bases not matched to a gene. Here the CDR3 DNA reads TGTGCCAGCAGTGAAGTAGGGAGGGGAGGCATTCAGTACTTC. It is translated as CASSEVGRGGIQYF.

The J gene is TRBJ1-1, the V gene TRBV27; D is ambiguous. V dropped 2 bases and J dropped 4 bases, with 17 bases sitting between them. Looked up from germline, CDR1 is MNHEY and CDR2 is SMNVEV (reference sequence). The CDR3 is 16 residues long. CDR3 nucleotide sequence: TGTGCCAGCAGTTTAGTACCGTGGAAAAGTAGCACTGAAGCTTTCTTT. Translation: CASSLVPWKSSTEAFF.

The chain joins TRBV5-1 to TRBJ2-6; D unclear. V was shortened by 3 bases and J by 0 bases, with 7 bases between the two germline ends. This CDR3 is 15 amino acids long. The V gene's germline CDR1 is SGHRS and CDR2 YFSETQ. The DNA of the CDR3 is TGCGCCAGCAGCTACGTCGGCTCTGGGGCCAACGTCCTGACTTTC. Amino acids: CASSYVGSGANVLTF.

This sequence joins TRBV6-2 or TRBV6-3 and TRBJ2-1; D remains unclear. Germline-derived CDR1 and CDR2 are MNHEY and SVGEGT. CDR3 length: 13 amino acids. V was clipped by 2 bases and J by 8 bases, with 10 bases between them. The CDR3 DNA sequence: TGTGCCAGCAGTTACCCAGATATCCATGAGCAGTTCTTC. It translates to CASSYPDIHEQFF.

A single count supports this clone. The chain carries TRBV18 and TRBJ1-1, with unresolved D. The CDR3 has 14 amino acids. V dropped 5 bases and J dropped 5 bases, with 15 bases sitting between them. Germline CDR1 reads KGHSH; CDR2 reads LQKENI. This CDR3 is CASSSEVLGTEAFF. The CDR3 DNA follows: TGTGCCAGCTCATCAGAGGTGTTGGGGACTGAAGCTTTCTTT.

The V gene is TRBV9, the J gene TRBJ1-4; the D gene is possibly TRBD1 (5 bases). The CDR3 is 15 residues long. Trimming cost V 2 bases and J 8 bases, with 16 bases left between them. Per germline, CDR1 SGDLS and CDR2 YYNGEE. This chain's CDR3 is CASSVNGGVREKLFF. CDR3 DNA: TGTGCCAGCAGCGTCAATGGGGGGGTTCGCGAAAAACTGTTTTTT.

V gene TRBV6-1 combines with J gene TRBJ1-2; the D gene is possibly TRBD1 (6 bases). The CDR3 is made up of 16 amino acids. Germline CDR1 is MNHNS and CDR2 is SASEGT. The V and J ends lost 3 bases and 5 bases respectively, with 19 bases between them. CDR3 coding DNA: TGTGCCAGCAGTGACCCAGCAAGGCAGGGACATTATGGCTACACCTTC. Amino acid sequence: CASSDPARQGHYGYTF.